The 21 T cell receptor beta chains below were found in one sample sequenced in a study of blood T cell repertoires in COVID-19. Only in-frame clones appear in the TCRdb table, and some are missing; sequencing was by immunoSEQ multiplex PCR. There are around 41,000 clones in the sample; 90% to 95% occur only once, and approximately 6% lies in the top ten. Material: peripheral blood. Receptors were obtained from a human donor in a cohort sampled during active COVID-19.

The CDR3 sequence is CSASGRGPNTDTQYF. The CDR3 nucleotides read TGCAGTGCTAGTGGCAGGGGACCCAACACAGATACGCAGTATTTT. The J gene is TRBJ2-3, the V gene TRBV20-1; D might be TRBD1 (6 bases). The V gene's germline CDR1 is DFQATT and CDR2 SNEGSKA (reference sequence). Between the trimmed V and J ends, which lost 3 bases and 2 bases, there was a span of 15 bases. This CDR3 has 15 amino acids.

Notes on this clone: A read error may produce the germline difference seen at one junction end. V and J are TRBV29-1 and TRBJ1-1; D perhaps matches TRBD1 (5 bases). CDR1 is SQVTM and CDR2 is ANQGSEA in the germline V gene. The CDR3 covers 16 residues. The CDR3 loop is CSAEPGRGFMNTEAFF. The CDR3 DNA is TGCAGCGCTGAACCGGGACGGGGGTTCATGAACACTGAAGCTTTCTTT. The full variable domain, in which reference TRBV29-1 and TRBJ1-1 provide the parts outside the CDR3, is SAVISQKPSRDICQRGTSLTIQCQVDSQVTMMFWYRQQPGQSLTLIATANQGSEATYESGFVIDKFPISRPNLTFSTLTVSNMSPEDSSIYLCSAEPGRGFMNTEAFFGQGTRLTVV.

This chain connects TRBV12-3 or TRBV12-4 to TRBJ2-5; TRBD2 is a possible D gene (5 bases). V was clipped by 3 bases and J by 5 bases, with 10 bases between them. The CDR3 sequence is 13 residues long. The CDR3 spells CASSLRVRETQYF. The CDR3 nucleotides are TGTGCCAGCAGTTTGAGGGTTAGGGAGACCCAGTACTTC.

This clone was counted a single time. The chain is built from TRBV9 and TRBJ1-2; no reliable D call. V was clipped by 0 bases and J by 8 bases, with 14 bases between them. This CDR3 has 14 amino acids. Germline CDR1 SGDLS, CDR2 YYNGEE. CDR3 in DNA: TGTGCCAGCAGCGTAGACGGGTTTTCATGGGGCTACACCTTC. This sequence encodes CASSVDGFSWGYTF.

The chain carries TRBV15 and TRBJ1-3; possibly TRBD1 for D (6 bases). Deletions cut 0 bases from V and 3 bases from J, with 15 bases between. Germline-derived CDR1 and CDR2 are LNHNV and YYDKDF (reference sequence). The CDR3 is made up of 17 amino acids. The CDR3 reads CATSRERLGGSGNTIYF. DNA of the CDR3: TGTGCCACCAGCAGAGAAAGGTTAGGGGGAAGTGGAAACACCATATATTTT.

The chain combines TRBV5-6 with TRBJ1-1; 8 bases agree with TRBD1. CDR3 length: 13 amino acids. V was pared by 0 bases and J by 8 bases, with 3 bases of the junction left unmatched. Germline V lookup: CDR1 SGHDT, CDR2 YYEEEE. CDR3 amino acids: CASSLAGQAEAFF. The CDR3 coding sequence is TGTGCCAGCAGCTTGGCGGGACAGGCCGAAGCTTTCTTT.

The CDR3 nucleotides read TGTGCCAGCAGCTCCCGACAGGGGTTTTACAATGAGCAGTTCTTC. It yields the protein CASSSRQGFYNEQFF. This chain connects TRBV3-1 (or the pseudogene TRBV3-2) to TRBJ2-1; 8 bases are shared with TRBD1. The CDR3 has 15 residues. V shed 5 bases, J shed 4 bases, and the junction held 7 bases outside the gene matches. Per the germline V gene, CDR1 is LGHDT and CDR2 is YNNKEL (reference sequence).

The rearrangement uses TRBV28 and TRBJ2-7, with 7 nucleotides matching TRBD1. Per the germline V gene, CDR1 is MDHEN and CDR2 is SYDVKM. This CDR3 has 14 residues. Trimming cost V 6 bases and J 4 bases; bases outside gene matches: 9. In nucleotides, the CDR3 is TGTGCCAGCAGCGAGACAGGGAAAGGATACGAGCAGTACTTC. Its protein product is CASSETGKGYEQYF.

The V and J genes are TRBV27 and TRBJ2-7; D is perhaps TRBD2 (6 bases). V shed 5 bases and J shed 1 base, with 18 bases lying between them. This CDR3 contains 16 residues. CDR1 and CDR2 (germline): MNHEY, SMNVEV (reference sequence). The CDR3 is CASSPGRWEVSYEQYF. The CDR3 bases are TGTGCCAGCAGTCCTGGTCGGTGGGAGGTATCCTACGAGCAGTACTTC.

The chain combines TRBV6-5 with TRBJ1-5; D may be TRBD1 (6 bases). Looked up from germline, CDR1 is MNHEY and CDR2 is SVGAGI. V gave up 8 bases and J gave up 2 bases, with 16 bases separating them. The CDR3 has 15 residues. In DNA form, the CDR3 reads TGTGCCAGCGTCGCAGGGGTGAGGCGCAATCAGCCCCAGCATTTT. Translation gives CASVAGVRRNQPQHF.

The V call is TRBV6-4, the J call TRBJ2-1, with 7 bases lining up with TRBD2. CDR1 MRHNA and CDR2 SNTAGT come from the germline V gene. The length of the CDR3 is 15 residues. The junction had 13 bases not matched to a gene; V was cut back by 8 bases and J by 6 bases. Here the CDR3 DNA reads TGTGCCAGCTCCAACGCCGCGGGAGCGGGCAATGAGCAGTTCTTC. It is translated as CASSNAAGAGNEQFF.

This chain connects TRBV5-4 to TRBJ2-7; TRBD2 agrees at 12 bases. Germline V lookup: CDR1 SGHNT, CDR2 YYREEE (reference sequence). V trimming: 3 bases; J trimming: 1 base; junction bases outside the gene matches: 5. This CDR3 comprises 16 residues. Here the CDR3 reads CASSSLTSGSSYEQYF. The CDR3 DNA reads TGTGCCAGCAGCTCATTGACTAGCGGGAGTTCCTACGAGCAGTACTTC.

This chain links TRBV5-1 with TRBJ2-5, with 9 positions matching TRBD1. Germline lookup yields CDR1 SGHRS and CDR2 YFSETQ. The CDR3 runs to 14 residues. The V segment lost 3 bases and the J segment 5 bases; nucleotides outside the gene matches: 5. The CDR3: CASSSTGGLETQYF. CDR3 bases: TGCGCCAGCAGCTCGACAGGGGGTTTGGAGACCCAGTACTTC.

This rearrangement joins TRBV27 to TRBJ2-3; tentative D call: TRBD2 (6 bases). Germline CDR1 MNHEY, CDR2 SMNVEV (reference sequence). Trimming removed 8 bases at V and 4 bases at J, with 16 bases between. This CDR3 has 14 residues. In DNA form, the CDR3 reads TGTGCCAGCGGACCGGGACTTGGGGCAGATACGCAGTATTTT. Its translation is CASGPGLGADTQYF.

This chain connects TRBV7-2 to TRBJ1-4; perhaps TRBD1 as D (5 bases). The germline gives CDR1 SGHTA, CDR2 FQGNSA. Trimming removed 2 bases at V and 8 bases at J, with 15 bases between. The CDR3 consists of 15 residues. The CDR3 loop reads CASSLWGSGGEKLFF. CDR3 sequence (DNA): TGTGCCAGCAGCTTATGGGGCTCGGGAGGAGAAAAACTGTTTTTT.

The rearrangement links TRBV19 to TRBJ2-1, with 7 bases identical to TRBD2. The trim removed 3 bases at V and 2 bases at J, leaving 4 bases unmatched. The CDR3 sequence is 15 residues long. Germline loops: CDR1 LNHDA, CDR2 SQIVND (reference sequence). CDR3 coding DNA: TGTGCCAGTAGTATGCGGCGGGAGCCCTACAATGAGCAGTTCTTC. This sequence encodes CASSMRREPYNEQFF. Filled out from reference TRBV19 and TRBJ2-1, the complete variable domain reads DGGITQSPKYLFRKEGQNVTLSCEQNLNHDAMYWYRQDPGQGLRLIYYSQIVNDFQKGDIAEGYSVSREKKESFPLTVTSAQKNPTAFYLCASSMRREPYNEQFFGPGTRLTVL.

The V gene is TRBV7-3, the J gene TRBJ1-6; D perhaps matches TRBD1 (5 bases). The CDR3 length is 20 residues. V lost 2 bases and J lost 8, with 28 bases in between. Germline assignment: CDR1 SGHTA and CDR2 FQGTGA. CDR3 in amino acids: CASSLWGNPTTGSRDSPLHF. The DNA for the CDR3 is TGTGCCAGCAGCTTATGGGGAAACCCCACCACAGGCTCGCGTGATTCACCCCTCCACTTT.

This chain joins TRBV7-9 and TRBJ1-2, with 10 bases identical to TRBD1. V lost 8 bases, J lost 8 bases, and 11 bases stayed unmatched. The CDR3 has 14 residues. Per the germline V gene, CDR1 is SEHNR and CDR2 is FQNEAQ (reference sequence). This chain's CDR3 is CASVFSGTGEGYTF. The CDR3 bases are TGTGCCAGCGTCTTTTCAGGGACAGGGGAAGGCTACACCTTC.

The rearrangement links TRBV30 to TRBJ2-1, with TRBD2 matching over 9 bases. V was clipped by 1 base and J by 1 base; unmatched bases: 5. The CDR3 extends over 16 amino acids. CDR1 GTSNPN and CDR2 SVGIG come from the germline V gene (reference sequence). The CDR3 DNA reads TGTGCCTGGAGTGGAATAGCGGGAGCGTCCTACAATGAGCAGTTCTTC. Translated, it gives CAWSGIAGASYNEQFF.

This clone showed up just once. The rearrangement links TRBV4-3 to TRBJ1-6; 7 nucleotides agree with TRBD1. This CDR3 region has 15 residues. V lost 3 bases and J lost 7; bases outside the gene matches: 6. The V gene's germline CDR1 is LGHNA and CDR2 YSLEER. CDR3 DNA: TGCGCCAGCAGCCACCGGGACAGAGAAAATTCACCCCTCCACTTT. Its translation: CASSHRDRENSPLHF.

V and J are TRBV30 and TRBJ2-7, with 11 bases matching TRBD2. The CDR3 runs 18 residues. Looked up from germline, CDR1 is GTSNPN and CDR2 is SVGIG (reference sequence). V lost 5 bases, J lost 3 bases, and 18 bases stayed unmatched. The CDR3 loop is CAWGRVRSGTSGNYEQYF. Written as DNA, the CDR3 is TGTGCCTGGGGAAGGGTCCGCTCCGGGACTAGCGGAAACTACGAGCAGTACTTC.